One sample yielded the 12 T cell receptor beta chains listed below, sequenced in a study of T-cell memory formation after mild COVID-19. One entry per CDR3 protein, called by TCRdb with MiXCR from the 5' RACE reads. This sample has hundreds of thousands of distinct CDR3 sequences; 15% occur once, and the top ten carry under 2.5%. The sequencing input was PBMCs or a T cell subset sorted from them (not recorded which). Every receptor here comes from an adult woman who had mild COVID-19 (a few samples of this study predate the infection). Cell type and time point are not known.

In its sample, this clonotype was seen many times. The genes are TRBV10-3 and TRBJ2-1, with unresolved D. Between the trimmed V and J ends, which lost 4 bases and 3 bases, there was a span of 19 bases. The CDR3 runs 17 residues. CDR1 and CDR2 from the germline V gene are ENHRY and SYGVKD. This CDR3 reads CAISGSQTAVNYNEQFF. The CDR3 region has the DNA TGTGCCATCAGTGGTTCCCAAACGGCGGTAAACTACAATGAGCAGTTCTTC.

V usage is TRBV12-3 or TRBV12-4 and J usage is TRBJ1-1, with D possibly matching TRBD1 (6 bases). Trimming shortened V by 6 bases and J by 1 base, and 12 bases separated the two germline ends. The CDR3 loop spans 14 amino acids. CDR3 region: CASRLQTGNTEAFF. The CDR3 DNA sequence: TGTGCCAGCAGATTACAGACAGGGAACACTGAAGCTTTCTTT.

DNA of the CDR3: TGTGCCAGCAGCTCCCGGGACAGGGGGTACGAGCAGTACTTC. This sequence encodes CASSSRDRGYEQYF. V is TRBV7-9 and J is TRBJ2-7, with 11 bases that match TRBD1. Germline assignment: CDR1 SEHNR and CDR2 FQNEAQ (reference sequence). The CDR3 sequence is 14 residues long. Trimming took 4 bases from V and 4 from J; bases not matched to a gene: 3.

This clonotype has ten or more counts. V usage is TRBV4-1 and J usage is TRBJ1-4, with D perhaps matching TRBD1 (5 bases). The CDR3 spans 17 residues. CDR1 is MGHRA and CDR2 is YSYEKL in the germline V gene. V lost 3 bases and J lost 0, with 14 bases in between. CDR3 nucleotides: TGCGCCAGCAGCCAGGCTCCTCACAGGTCAACTAATGAAAAACTGTTTTTT. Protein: CASSQAPHRSTNEKLFF.

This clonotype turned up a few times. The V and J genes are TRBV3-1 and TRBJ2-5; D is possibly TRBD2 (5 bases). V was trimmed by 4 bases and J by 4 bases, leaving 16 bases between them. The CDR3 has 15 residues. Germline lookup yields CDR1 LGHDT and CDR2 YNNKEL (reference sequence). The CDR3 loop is CASSPRRRGGETQYF. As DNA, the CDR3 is TGTGCCAGCAGCCCTCGGCGCCGGGGTGGAGAGACCCAGTACTTC.

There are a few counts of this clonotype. The CDR3 sequence is CASSYHPRRHQTPYEQYF. DNA for the CDR3: TGTGCCAGCAGTTACCACCCCCGAAGACACCAAACTCCCTACGAGCAGTACTTC. This sequence joins TRBV6-6 and TRBJ2-7; D not resolved. Germline V CDR1 and CDR2: MNHNY, SVGAGI (reference sequence). The length of the CDR3 is 18 residues. Deletions cut 2 bases from V and 2 bases from J, with 22 bases between.

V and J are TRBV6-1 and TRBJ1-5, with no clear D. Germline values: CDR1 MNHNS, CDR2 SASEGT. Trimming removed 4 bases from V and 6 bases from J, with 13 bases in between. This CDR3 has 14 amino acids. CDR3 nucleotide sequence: TGTGCCAGCAGTGGATTTTCGTTCTTTCAGCCCCAGCATTTT. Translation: CASSGFSFFQPQHF.

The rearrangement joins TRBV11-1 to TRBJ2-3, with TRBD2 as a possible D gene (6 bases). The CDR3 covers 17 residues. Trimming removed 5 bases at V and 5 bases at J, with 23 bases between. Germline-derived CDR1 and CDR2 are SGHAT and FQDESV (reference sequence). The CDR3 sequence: CASSHLPAGSRIDTQYF. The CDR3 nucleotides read TGTGCCAGCAGCCACCTCCCTGCGGGATCTCGGATAGATACGCAGTATTTT.

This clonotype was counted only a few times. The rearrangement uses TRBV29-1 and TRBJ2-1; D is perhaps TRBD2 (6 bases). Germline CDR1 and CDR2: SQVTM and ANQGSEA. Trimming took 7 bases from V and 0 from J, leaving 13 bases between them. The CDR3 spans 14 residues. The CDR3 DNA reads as TGCAGCGGGCGGAGGGGTAGCTCCTACAATGAGCAGTTCTTC. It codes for CSGRRGSSYNEQFF.

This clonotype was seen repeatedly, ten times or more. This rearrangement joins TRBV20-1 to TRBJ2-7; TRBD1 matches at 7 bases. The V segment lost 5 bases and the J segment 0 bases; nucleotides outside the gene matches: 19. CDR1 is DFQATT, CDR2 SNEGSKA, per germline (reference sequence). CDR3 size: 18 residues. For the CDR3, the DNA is TGCAGTGCTGGCTTTTCCTTTGCGACAGGGATTAGCTCCTACGAGCAGTACTTC. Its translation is CSAGFSFATGISSYEQYF.

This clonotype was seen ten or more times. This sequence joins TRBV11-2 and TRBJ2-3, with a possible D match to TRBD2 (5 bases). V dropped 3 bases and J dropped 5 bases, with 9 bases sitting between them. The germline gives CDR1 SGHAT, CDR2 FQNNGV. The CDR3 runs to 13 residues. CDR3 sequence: CASSFTSGDTQYF. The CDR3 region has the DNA TGTGCCAGCAGCTTTACTAGTGGAGATACGCAGTATTTT.

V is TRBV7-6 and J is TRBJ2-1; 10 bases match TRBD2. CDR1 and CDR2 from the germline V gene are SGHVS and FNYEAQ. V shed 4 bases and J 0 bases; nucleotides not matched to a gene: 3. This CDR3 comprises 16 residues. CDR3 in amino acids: CASSSSGGGSYNEQFF. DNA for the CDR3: TGTGCCAGCAGCTCCAGCGGGGGGGGCTCCTACAATGAGCAGTTCTTC.